A single T cell receptor beta chain is shown here with its context. Trimming took off 0 bases at V and 9 bases at J, with 12 bases between the two ends. This CDR3 comprises 14 residues. The germline gives CDR1 LGHDT, CDR2 YNNKEL (reference sequence). These data come from a study of blood T cell repertoires in COVID-19. Turning to the study itself: The origin of the acute and convalescent COVID-19 samples was the United States, Italy and Spain.

As handled by the study authors: Amplification with reference gene primers provided the estimates of nucleated cell counts. Profiling relied on immunoSEQ multiplex PCR, and the TCRdb table lists in-frame clones only, not all of them. The DNA was the basis for D and trimming; V, J and clone size are from that table. The data contain about 110,000 clones, over 60% of them seen just once; the ten biggest clones take up around 4%. The rearrangement links TRBV3-1 (or the pseudogene TRBV3-2) to TRBJ2-1, with D unresolved. Sequencing was performed on peripheral blood. This TCR was recovered from an elderly woman with acute or convalescent COVID-19. CDR3 residues: CASSQDRPHGEQFF. The CDR3 DNA sequence: TGTGCCAGCAGCCAAGACAGGCCCCACGGTGAGCAGTTCTTC.